This T cell receptor (beta chain) was documented in a study of CD8 T cells in Susac syndrome. Reverse transcription used about 0.45 to 1 ug RNA and random hexamers. TCRdb reprocessed the immunoSEQ multiplex PCR reads via MiXCR and lists one record per CDR3 protein. The sample consists of about 200,000 distinct CDR3 sequences, about 91% of them appearing once. Germline V CDR1 and CDR2: LNHDA, SQIVND (reference sequence). The CDR3 is 16 amino acids. The trim removed 0 bases at V and 8 bases at J, leaving 9 bases unmatched. The chain links TRBV19 to TRBJ2-1; TRBD2 agrees at 8 bases. The specimen was CD4+ T cells from PBMCs. The TCR was taken from a human donor with Susac syndrome. The CDR3: CASSIDSGLASDEQFF. CDR3 sequence (DNA): TGTGCCAGTAGTATAGATAGCGGACTAGCAAGCGATGAGCAGTTCTTC.